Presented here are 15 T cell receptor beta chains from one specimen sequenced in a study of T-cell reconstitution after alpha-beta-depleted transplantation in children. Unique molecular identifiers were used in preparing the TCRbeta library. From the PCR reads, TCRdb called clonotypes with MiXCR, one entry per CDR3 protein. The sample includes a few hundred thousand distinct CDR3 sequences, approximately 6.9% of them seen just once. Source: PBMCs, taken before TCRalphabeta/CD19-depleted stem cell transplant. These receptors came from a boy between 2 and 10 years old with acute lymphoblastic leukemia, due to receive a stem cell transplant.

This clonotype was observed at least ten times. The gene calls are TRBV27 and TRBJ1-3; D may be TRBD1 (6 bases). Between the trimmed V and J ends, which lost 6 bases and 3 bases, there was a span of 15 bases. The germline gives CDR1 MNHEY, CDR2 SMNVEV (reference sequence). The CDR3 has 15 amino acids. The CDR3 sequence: CASSLQGLGGNTIYF. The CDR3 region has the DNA TGTGCCAGCAGCCTCCAGGGGCTCGGTGGAAACACCATATATTTT.

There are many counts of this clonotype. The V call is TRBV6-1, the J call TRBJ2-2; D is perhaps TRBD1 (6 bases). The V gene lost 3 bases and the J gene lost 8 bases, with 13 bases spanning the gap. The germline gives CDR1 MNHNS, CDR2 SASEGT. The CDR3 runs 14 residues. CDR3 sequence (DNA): TGTGCCAGCAGTGAGGCAGGGGCGGTGGGGGAGCTGTTTTTT. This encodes CASSEAGAVGELFF.

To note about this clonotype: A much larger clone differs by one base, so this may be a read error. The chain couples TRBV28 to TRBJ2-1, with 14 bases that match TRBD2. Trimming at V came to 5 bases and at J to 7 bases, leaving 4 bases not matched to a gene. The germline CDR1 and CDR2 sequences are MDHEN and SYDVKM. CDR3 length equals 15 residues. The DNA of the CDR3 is TGTGCCAGCAGTAGGGGGACTAGCGGGAGAAATGAGCAGTTCTTC. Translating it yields CASSRGTSGRNEQFF.

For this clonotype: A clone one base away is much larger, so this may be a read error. The CDR3 loop reads CASSQDRPRRSSCNEQFF. CDR3 nucleotides: TGTGCCAGCAGCCAAGATCGTCCCAGACGGAGCTCCTGCAATGAGCAGTTCTTC. The chain recombines TRBV14 with TRBJ2-1; no definite D call. This CDR3 contains 18 residues. Germline loops: CDR1 SGHDN, CDR2 FVKESK.

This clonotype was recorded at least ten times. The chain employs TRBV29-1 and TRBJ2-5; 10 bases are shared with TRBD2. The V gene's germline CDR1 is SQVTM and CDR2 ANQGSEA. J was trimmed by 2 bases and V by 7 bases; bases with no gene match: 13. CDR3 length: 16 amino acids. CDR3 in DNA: TGCAGCGCCCATACTCCGGGACTAGCGTTACAAGAGACCCAGTACTTC. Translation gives CSAHTPGLALQETQYF.

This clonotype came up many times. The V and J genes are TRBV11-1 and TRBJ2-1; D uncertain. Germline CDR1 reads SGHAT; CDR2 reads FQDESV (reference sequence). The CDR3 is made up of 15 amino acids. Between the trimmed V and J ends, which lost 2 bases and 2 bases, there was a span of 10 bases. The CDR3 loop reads CASSLMQLPYNEQFF. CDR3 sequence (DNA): TGTGCCAGCAGCTTAATGCAGTTGCCCTACAATGAGCAGTTCTTC.

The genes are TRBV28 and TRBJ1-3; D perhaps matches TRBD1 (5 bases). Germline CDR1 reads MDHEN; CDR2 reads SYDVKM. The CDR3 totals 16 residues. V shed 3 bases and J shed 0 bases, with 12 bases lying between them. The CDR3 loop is CASSLAGTSSGNTIYF. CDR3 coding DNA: TGTGCCAGCAGTTTGGCAGGGACCTCCTCTGGAAACACCATATATTTT. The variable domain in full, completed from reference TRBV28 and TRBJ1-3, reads DVKVTQSSRYLVKRTGEKVFLECVQDMDHENMFWYRQDPGLGLRLIYFSYDVKMKEKGDIPEGYSVSREKKERFSLILESASTNQTSMYLCASSLAGTSSGNTIYFGEGSWLTVV.

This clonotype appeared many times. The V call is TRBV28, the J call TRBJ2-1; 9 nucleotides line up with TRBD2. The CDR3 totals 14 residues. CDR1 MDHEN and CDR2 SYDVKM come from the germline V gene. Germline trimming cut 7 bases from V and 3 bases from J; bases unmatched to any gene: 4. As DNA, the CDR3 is TGTGCCAGCATACGGCGGGAGGGCTACAATGAGCAGTTCTTC. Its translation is CASIRREGYNEQFF.

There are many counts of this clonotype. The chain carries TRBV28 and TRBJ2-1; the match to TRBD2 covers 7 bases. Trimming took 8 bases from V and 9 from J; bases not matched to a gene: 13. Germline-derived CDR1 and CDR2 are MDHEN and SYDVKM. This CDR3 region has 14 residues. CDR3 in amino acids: CASGLRGTTAEQFF. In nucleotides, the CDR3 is TGTGCCAGCGGGCTTAGAGGGACTACGGCTGAGCAGTTCTTC.

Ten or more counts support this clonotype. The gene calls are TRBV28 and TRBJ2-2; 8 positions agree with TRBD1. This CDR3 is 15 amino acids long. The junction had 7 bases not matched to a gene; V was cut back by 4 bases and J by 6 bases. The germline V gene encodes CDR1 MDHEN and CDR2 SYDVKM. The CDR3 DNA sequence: TGTGCCAGCAGTTCCGGACAGGGTCGGGCCGGGGAGCTGTTTTTT. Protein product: CASSSGQGRAGELFF.

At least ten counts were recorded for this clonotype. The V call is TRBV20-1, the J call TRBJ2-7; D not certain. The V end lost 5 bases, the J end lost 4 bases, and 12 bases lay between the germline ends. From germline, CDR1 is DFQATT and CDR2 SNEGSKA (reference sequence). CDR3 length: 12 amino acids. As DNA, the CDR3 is TGCAGTGCTCTCAAGGGTCAATACGAGCAGTACTTC. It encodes CSALKGQYEQYF.

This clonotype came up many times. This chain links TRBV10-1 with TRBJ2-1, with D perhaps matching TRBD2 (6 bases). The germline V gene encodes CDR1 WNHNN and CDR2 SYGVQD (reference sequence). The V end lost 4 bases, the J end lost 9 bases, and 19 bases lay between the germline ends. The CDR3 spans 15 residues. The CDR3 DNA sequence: TGCGCCAGCAGTGGTCGAGGGACGCCCGGGGGTGAGCAGTTCTTC. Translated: CASSGRGTPGGEQFF.

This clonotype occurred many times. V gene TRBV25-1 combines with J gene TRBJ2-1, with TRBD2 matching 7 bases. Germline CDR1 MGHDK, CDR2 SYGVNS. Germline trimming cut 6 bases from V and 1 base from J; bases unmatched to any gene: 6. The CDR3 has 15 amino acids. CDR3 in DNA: TGTGCCAGCAGGGCCACGGGGGGATCCTACAATGAGCAGTTCTTC. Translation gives CASRATGGSYNEQFF.

The chain's CDR3 is CASSLSSPSSYEQYF. The CDR3 DNA reads as TGTGCCAGCAGCTTATCCAGTCCGAGCTCCTACGAGCAGTACTTC. This rearrangement joins TRBV11-2 to TRBJ2-7; D unresolved. The germline gives CDR1 SGHAT, CDR2 FQNNGV. This CDR3 contains 15 residues. The ends were cut back, 2 bases at V and 0 bases at J, with 11 bases in the middle.

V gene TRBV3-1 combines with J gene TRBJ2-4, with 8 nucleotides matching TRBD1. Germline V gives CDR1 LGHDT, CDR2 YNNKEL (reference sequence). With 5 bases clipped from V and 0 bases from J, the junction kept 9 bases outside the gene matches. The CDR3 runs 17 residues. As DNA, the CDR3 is TGTGCCAGCAGCGGACCGGGACAGGTATTAGCCAAAAACATTCAGTACTTC. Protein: CASSGPGQVLAKNIQYF.